This passage covers 5 T cell receptor beta chains from one sample sequenced in a study of T-cell memory formation after mild COVID-19. TCRdb used MiXCR to reprocess the 5' RACE reads, holding one entry per CDR3 protein. The sample carries more than 300,000 distinct CDR3 sequences, approximately 14% recorded once. Sequenced sample: PBMCs or a T cell subset sorted from them (not recorded which). Receptors originate from a man younger than 30 who had mild COVID-19 (a few samples of this study predate the infection). Cell type and time point are not known.

V usage is TRBV12-3 or TRBV12-4 and J usage is TRBJ1-1; D ambiguous. The CDR3 totals 14 residues. V lost 7 bases, J lost 4 bases, and 16 bases lay in between. The CDR3 DNA follows: TGTGCCAGCACCCCCGTCAATCGGGGCACTGAAGCTTTCTTT. It translates to CASTPVNRGTEAFF.

At least ten counts were recorded for this clonotype. V usage is TRBV7-3 and J usage is TRBJ2-1, with a possible D match to TRBD2 (5 bases). The CDR3 totals 13 residues. The V end was cut by 5 bases, the J end by 7 bases, with 12 bases between. Germline V gives CDR1 SGHTA, CDR2 FQGTGA. The CDR3 nucleotides read TGTGCCAGCAGCCTCACTCGGGGAAATGAGCAGTTCTTC. It specifies CASSLTRGNEQFF.

The J gene is TRBJ2-1, the V gene TRBV20-1; TRBD2 matches at 11 bases. Unmatched junction bases numbered 6, after V lost 5 bases and J lost 6 bases. The CDR3 is made up of 14 amino acids. Germline V gives CDR1 DFQATT, CDR2 SNEGSKA (reference sequence). The CDR3 sequence: CSAPSTSGVNEQFF. CDR3 nucleotide sequence: TGCAGTGCTCCATCGACTAGCGGGGTCAATGAGCAGTTCTTC.

J is TRBJ2-1 and V is TRBV24-1, with 8 nucleotides matching TRBD1. This CDR3 spans 12 amino acids. CDR1 is KGHDR and CDR2 is SFDVKD in the germline V gene. The junction had 5 bases not matched to a gene; V was cut back by 12 bases and J by 5 bases. The CDR3 is CASGGPHNEQFF. The CDR3 DNA reads as TGTGCCTCAGGGGGCCCCCACAATGAGCAGTTCTTC.

This clonotype has more than one count but fewer than ten. The V and J genes are TRBV7-6 and TRBJ2-1, with TRBD1 matching 9 bases. Trimming took 4 bases from V and 1 from J; bases not matched to a gene: 11. This CDR3 spans 18 amino acids. Germline values: CDR1 SGHVS, CDR2 FNYEAQ. The CDR3 spells CASSSRRWTGVSYNEQFF. The CDR3 DNA follows: TGTGCCAGCAGCTCACGGCGCTGGACAGGGGTTTCCTACAATGAGCAGTTCTTC.